This T cell receptor beta chain was sequenced for a study of control samples from healthy donors and cancer patients. This CDR3 is built from 15 residues. CDR1 is MNHEY and CDR2 is SMNVEV in the germline V gene (reference sequence). Between the trimmed V and J ends, which lost 6 bases and 1 base, there was a span of 10 bases. Clones were read by immunoSEQ multiplex PCR, and TCRdb kept only the in-frame ones, dropping some. This sample has 120,000 or so clones, with roughly 87% found just once. Sequencing used blood. V usage is TRBV27 and J usage is TRBJ2-6; tentatively, D is TRBD1 (6 bases). The TCR originated in a young man in good health. CDR3 amino acids: CASREGGSGANVLTF. The CDR3 DNA reads as TGTGCCAGCAGGGAAGGGGGATCTGGGGCCAACGTCCTGACTTTC.